A single sample is the source of the 31 T cell receptor beta chains below, sequenced in a study of OX40 agonist ivuxolimab in advanced cancers. Only in-frame clones appear in the TCRdb table, and some are missing; sequencing was by immunoSEQ multiplex PCR. The sample includes 82,000 or so clones, more than 90% of them seen just once. Sequences were derived from CD4+ or CD8+ T cells sorted from blood, sampled in a trial of the OX40 agonist ivuxolimab. These receptors were taken from an adult with an advanced solid tumor such as melanoma, head and neck, liver or kidney cancer.

The V call is TRBV14, the J call TRBJ2-3; D is uncertain. V lost 2 bases to trimming and J lost 0 bases, with 12 bases between them. This CDR3 is built from 16 residues. From germline, CDR1 is SGHDN and CDR2 FVKESK. Here the CDR3 reads CASSQSAIRSTDTQYF. CDR3 DNA sequence: TGTGCCAGCAGCCAAAGCGCGATCAGAAGCACAGATACGCAGTATTTT.

V is TRBV6-1 and J is TRBJ2-3; D is unresolved. The CDR3 covers 13 residues. Germline-derived CDR1 and CDR2 are MNHNS and SASEGT. The ends were cut back, 5 bases at V and 2 bases at J, with 8 bases in the middle. The CDR3 DNA reads TGTGCCAGCAGTAGGGATATCACAGATACGCAGTATTTT. It codes for CASSRDITDTQYF.

The chain recombines TRBV11-3 with TRBJ2-1, with 11 nucleotides matching TRBD2. This CDR3 has 16 amino acids. Per the germline V gene, CDR1 is SGHNT and CDR2 is YENEEA. The junction had 12 bases not matched to a gene; V was cut back by 6 bases and J by 8 bases. Here the CDR3 reads CASSEGTSGLGDEQFF. DNA for the CDR3: TGTGCCAGCAGTGAAGGGACTAGCGGCCTCGGGGATGAGCAGTTCTTC.

The J gene is TRBJ1-1, the V gene TRBV19; D unclear. This CDR3 spans 15 amino acids. Trimming pared 5 bases from V and 0 bases from J, leaving 13 bases between. Germline CDR1 and CDR2: LNHDA and SQIVND (reference sequence). The CDR3 is CASSPERLMNTEAFF. In DNA form, the CDR3 reads TGTGCCAGTAGTCCTGAACGGCTAATGAACACTGAAGCTTTCTTT. The whole variable domain, remainder taken from reference TRBV19 and TRBJ1-1, is DGGITQSPKYLFRKEGQNVTLSCEQNLNHDAMYWYRQDPGQGLRLIYYSQIVNDFQKGDIAEGYSVSREKKESFPLTVTSAQKNPTAFYLCASSPERLMNTEAFFGQGTRLTVV.

The chain links TRBV7-2 to TRBJ1-2; D gene ambiguous. The CDR3 is made up of 11 amino acids. Germline loops: CDR1 SGHTA, CDR2 FQGNSA. Trimming pared 5 bases from V and 5 bases from J, leaving 6 bases between. CDR3 loop: CASSPEYGYTF. The CDR3 bases are TGTGCCAGCAGCCCTGAGTATGGCTACACCTTC.

The table lists this clone with a count of one. The rearrangement uses TRBV19 and TRBJ2-1; 8 bases line up with TRBD2. Per the germline V gene, CDR1 is LNHDA and CDR2 is SQIVND (reference sequence). There are 16 residues in the CDR3. With 4 bases clipped from V and 7 bases from J, the junction kept 12 bases outside the gene matches. The CDR3: CASSTNRAPGGNEQFF. The CDR3 coding sequence is TGTGCCAGTAGTACCAACCGGGCTCCGGGGGGGAATGAGCAGTTCTTC. The full variable domain, in which reference TRBV19 and TRBJ2-1 provide the parts outside the CDR3, is DGGITQSPKYLFRKEGQNVTLSCEQNLNHDAMYWYRQDPGQGLRLIYYSQIVNDFQKGDIAEGYSVSREKKESFPLTVTSAQKNPTAFYLCASSTNRAPGGNEQFFGPGTRLTVL.

The V call is TRBV4-2, the J call TRBJ2-5, with 8 bases that match TRBD2. In germline, CDR1 is LGHNA, CDR2 YNFKEQ. V gave up 0 bases and J gave up 5 bases; unmatched junction bases: 14. CDR3 length equals 18 residues. CDR3 sequence (DNA): TGTGCCAGCAGCCAAGATGGGACTAAGCGGGGGCCGGGGGAGACCCAGTACTTC. It codes for CASSQDGTKRGPGETQYF.

The V gene is TRBV6-5, the J gene TRBJ1-5; TRBD1 might be the D (6 bases). The germline V gene has CDR1 MNHEY and CDR2 SVGAGI. Trimming stripped 7 bases from V and 2 bases from J, with 15 bases between. This CDR3 region has 15 residues. For the CDR3, the DNA is TGTGCCAGCAAGTCGGCAGGGGAAGGCAATCAGCCCCAGCATTTT. This encodes CASKSAGEGNQPQHF.

The chain has TRBV11-2 and TRBJ2-7; the D call may be TRBD1 or TRBD2 (6 bases each). V shed 1 base and J shed 0 bases, with 13 bases lying between them. The CDR3 contains 16 residues. CDR1 is SGHAT, CDR2 FQNNGV, per germline. The chain's CDR3 is CASSLVGGSSSYEQYF. In DNA form, the CDR3 reads TGTGCCAGCAGCTTAGTCGGGGGCTCAAGCTCCTACGAGCAGTACTTC.

About this clone itself: At one boundary the junction diverges from the germline segment, which might be a read error. This chain uses TRBV5-1 with TRBJ2-7, with unresolved D. This CDR3 comprises 15 residues. From germline, CDR1 is SGHRS and CDR2 YFSETQ. CDR3 bases: TGCGCCGGCAGCTTGGATCGGGTCGGATCCTACGAGCAGTACTTC. This encodes CAGSLDRVGSYEQYF.

The V gene is TRBV5-1, the J gene TRBJ1-3, with 7 bases fitting TRBD1. V dropped 4 bases and J dropped 1; count of bases not matched to a gene: 2. There are 14 residues in the CDR3. CDR1 and CDR2 from the germline V gene are SGHRS and YFSETQ. The chain's CDR3 is CASSETGSGNTIYF. The CDR3 DNA follows: TGCGCCAGCAGCGAGACAGGGTCTGGAAACACCATATATTTT.

The chain recombines TRBV11-3 with TRBJ2-1, with D possibly being TRBD1 (5 bases). With 5 bases removed from V and 8 bases from J, the gap between germline ends came to 16 bases. Germline assignment: CDR1 SGHNT and CDR2 YENEEA. There are 14 residues in the CDR3. The CDR3 bases are TGTGCCAGCAGCCCTCAAGCAGGGTTCGATGAGCAGTTCTTC. Amino acid sequence: CASSPQAGFDEQFF. The variable domain in full, with the rest retrieved from reference TRBV11-3 and TRBJ2-1, is EAGVVQSPRYKIIEKKQPVAFWCNPISGHNTLYWYLQNLGQGPELLIRYENEEAVDDSQLPKDRFSAERLKGVDSTLKIQPAELGDSAVYLCASSPQAGFDEQFFGPGTRLTVL.

The rearrangement links TRBV9 to TRBJ2-7, with D perhaps being TRBD1 or TRBD2 (5 bases each). In germline, CDR1 is SGDLS, CDR2 YYNGEE. The V gene lost 4 bases and the J gene lost 3 bases, with 17 bases spanning the gap. The CDR3 is made up of 15 amino acids. The CDR3 loop is CASSPAEGYFYEQYF. The CDR3, as DNA: TGTGCCAGCAGCCCGGCAGAGGGGTACTTCTACGAGCAGTACTTC.

The V gene is TRBV5-4, the J gene TRBJ2-3; 9 bases line up with TRBD2. V was clipped by 3 bases and J by 9 bases; unmatched bases: 17. The V gene's germline CDR1 is SGHNT and CDR2 YYREEE (reference sequence). CDR3 length: 17 residues. CDR3 in DNA: TGTGCCAGCAGCTCGCCCGGGAGACTAGCGGAAAACCCCACGCAGTATTTT. It encodes CASSSPGRLAENPTQYF.

CDR3 bases: TGTGCCAGTAGTGCAAAAGTCCAGGGACTGCCAGGTTTCTTGAACACTGAAGCTTTCTTT. Encoded protein: CASSAKVQGLPGFLNTEAFF. The chain combines TRBV19 with TRBJ1-1; D perhaps matches TRBD1 (5 bases). CDR1 and CDR2 from the germline V gene are LNHDA and SQIVND (reference sequence). V lost 5 bases, J lost 0 bases, and 28 bases lay in between. The CDR3 extends over 20 amino acids. Full variable domain (outside the CDR3, taken from reference TRBV19 and TRBJ1-1): DGGITQSPKYLFRKEGQNVTLSCEQNLNHDAMYWYRQDPGQGLRLIYYSQIVNDFQKGDIAEGYSVSREKKESFPLTVTSAQKNPTAFYLCASSAKVQGLPGFLNTEAFFGQGTRLTVV.

V and J are TRBV9 and TRBJ1-2; D is undetermined. V was trimmed by 4 bases and J by 3 bases, leaving 7 bases between them. This CDR3 has 12 residues. Per germline, CDR1 SGDLS and CDR2 YYNGEE. CDR3 in amino acids: CASSRSDYGYTF. In nucleotides, the CDR3 is TGTGCCAGCAGCCGTAGCGACTATGGCTACACCTTC. Full variable domain (missing parts from reference TRBV9 and TRBJ1-2): DSGVTQTPKHLITATGQRVTLRCSPRSGDLSVYWYQQSLDQGLQFLIQYYNGEERAKGNILERFSAQQFPDLHSELNLSSLELGDSALYFCASSRSDYGYTFGSGTRLTVV.

The chain links TRBV5-1 to TRBJ1-3; D not certain. This CDR3 has 16 amino acids. V lost 0 bases and J 2 bases, leaving 12 bases between the germline ends. Germline-derived CDR1 and CDR2 are SGHRS and YFSETQ. The CDR3 is CASSLVQVGAGNTIYF. The CDR3 coding sequence is TGCGCCAGCAGCTTGGTTCAGGTGGGAGCTGGAAACACCATATATTTT.

The CDR3 region is CASSYLDGNYGYTF. The DNA for the CDR3 is TGTGCCAGCAGCTACCTGGACGGAAACTATGGCTACACCTTC. The V and J genes are TRBV7-3 and TRBJ1-2; D call uncertain. The CDR3 sequence is 14 residues long. The germline CDR1 and CDR2 sequences are SGHTA and FQGTGA. V was pared by 4 bases and J by 2 bases, with 11 bases between.

The rearrangement uses TRBV10-3 and TRBJ2-7, with D unresolved. There are 13 residues in the CDR3. V was trimmed by 0 bases and J by 7 bases, leaving 10 bases between them. Per germline, CDR1 ENHRY and CDR2 SYGVKD. CDR3: CAISESLEREQYF. The CDR3 nucleotides are TGTGCCATCAGTGAGTCGCTGGAAAGGGAGCAGTACTTC.

This chain links TRBV6-1 with TRBJ2-1, with 10 bases that match TRBD2. This CDR3 contains 16 residues. Germline V gene lookup returns CDR1 MNHNS and CDR2 SASEGT. Losses at the gene ends were 6 bases for V and 4 bases for J; bases not matched to a gene: 9. This chain's CDR3 is CASREPGLAAYNEQFF. In DNA form, the CDR3 reads TGTGCCAGCAGGGAACCCGGACTAGCGGCGTACAATGAGCAGTTCTTC.

This rearrangement joins TRBV9 to TRBJ1-2, with a possible D match to TRBD1 (6 bases). The ends were cut back, 0 bases at V and 0 bases at J, with 9 bases in the middle. The CDR3 length is 15 residues. The germline V gene encodes CDR1 SGDLS and CDR2 YYNGEE. CDR3: CASSVGQGTNYGYTF. For the CDR3, the DNA is TGTGCCAGCAGCGTAGGTCAGGGGACTAACTATGGCTACACCTTC.

The chain employs TRBV20-1 and TRBJ2-3; D is ambiguous. Trimming removed 3 bases at V and 5 bases at J, with 3 bases between. The CDR3 is made up of 10 amino acids. Germline-derived CDR1 and CDR2 are DFQATT and SNEGSKA (reference sequence). Written as DNA, the CDR3 is TGCAGTGCTAGTCTAGATACGCAGTATTTT. Translating it yields CSASLDTQYF.

The V call is TRBV27, the J call TRBJ1-6, with D possibly matching TRBD1 (5 bases). Germline CDR1 reads MNHEY; CDR2 reads SMNVEV (reference sequence). Trimming took 4 bases from V and 13 from J, leaving 17 bases between them. The CDR3 runs 14 residues. The CDR3 DNA follows: TGTGCCAGCAGTTCCGGTGGGGCACCCCTCCCCCTCCACTTT. Its translation is CASSSGGAPLPLHF.

This chain connects TRBV19 to TRBJ1-2; D unclear. V shed 9 bases and J shed 5 bases, with 19 bases lying between them. Germline assignment: CDR1 LNHDA and CDR2 SQIVND (reference sequence). The CDR3 has 14 amino acids. CDR3 coding DNA: TGTGCCAGCCGCCCGCAAGGAGGTGATTATGGCTACACCTTC. Its protein product is CASRPQGGDYGYTF.

The V and J genes are TRBV30 and TRBJ1-2; no clear D. The V end lost 2 bases, the J end lost 6 bases, and 7 bases lay between the germline ends. CDR1 is GTSNPN and CDR2 is SVGIG in the germline V gene (reference sequence). This CDR3 comprises 11 residues. The DNA of the CDR3 is TGTGCCTGGAGTTTTTTGGATGGCTACACCTTC. It translates to CAWSFLDGYTF.

The chain combines TRBV7-9 with TRBJ2-7; 10 bases are a match to TRBD2. Per the germline V gene, CDR1 is SEHNR and CDR2 is FQNEAQ (reference sequence). After removal of 4 bases from V and 7 bases from J, the junction contained 7 bases not matched to a gene. This CDR3 is built from 14 residues. The CDR3 protein is CASSSLAGVREQYF. As DNA, the CDR3 is TGTGCCAGCAGCTCCCTAGCGGGAGTGCGGGAGCAGTACTTC.

The V gene is TRBV19, the J gene TRBJ2-3; 10 bases fit TRBD2. The CDR3 spans 15 residues. Germline V gene data show CDR1 as LNHDA and CDR2 as SQIVND (reference sequence). V gave up 7 bases and J gave up 4 bases; unmatched junction bases: 8. Written as DNA, the CDR3 is TGTGCCAGTACCTCTAGCGGGAGTAAGTCAGATACGCAGTATTTT. The encoded protein is CASTSSGSKSDTQYF. Looking up the rest from reference TRBV19 and TRBJ2-3 gives the full variable domain: DGGITQSPKYLFRKEGQNVTLSCEQNLNHDAMYWYRQDPGQGLRLIYYSQIVNDFQKGDIAEGYSVSREKKESFPLTVTSAQKNPTAFYLCASTSSGSKSDTQYFGPGTRLTVL.

The rearrangement links TRBV18 to TRBJ2-1; D uncertain. CDR1 is KGHSH, CDR2 LQKENI, per germline. Trimming cost V 3 bases and J 5 bases, with 14 bases left between them. The CDR3 covers 15 residues. CDR3 amino acids: CASSPGLNRDNEQFF. The CDR3 nucleotides read TGTGCCAGCTCACCTGGTTTAAACAGAGACAATGAGCAGTTCTTC.

This clone appeared once. In the same sample, other DNA sequences code for this CDR3. The chain employs TRBV19 and TRBJ1-5, with D possibly TRBD1 on 5 matching bases. CDR3 length equals 12 residues. CDR1 and CDR2 (germline): LNHDA, SQIVND (reference sequence). V shed 8 bases and J shed 4 bases, with 9 bases lying between them. In DNA, the CDR3 is TGTGCCAGTCGGCAGGGAAATCAGCCCCAGCATTTT. Protein product: CASRQGNQPQHF.

The V gene is TRBV6-5, the J gene TRBJ2-3; D is uncertain. The CDR3 totals 15 residues. With 2 bases removed from V and 4 bases from J, the gap between germline ends came to 13 bases. Germline V gene data show CDR1 as MNHEY and CDR2 as SVGAGI. In DNA, the CDR3 is TGTGCCAGCAGTTACGGGGTATTACCCCCAGATACGCAGTATTTT. Protein product: CASSYGVLPPDTQYF.

The sample holds a few counts of this clone. The chain has TRBV2 and TRBJ2-1, with a tentative D call TRBD1 (6 bases). With 3 bases removed from V and 6 bases from J, the gap between germline ends came to 9 bases. The CDR3 covers 13 residues. Germline loops: CDR1 SNHLY, CDR2 FYNNEI. CDR3 bases: TGTGCCAGCAGTGAGCAGGGGTTCAATGAGCAGTTCTTC. It yields the protein CASSEQGFNEQFF.